This TCR beta chain was recovered during a study of T cell repertoires in cytomegalovirus infection. About the research overall: Indications came from public TCR beta signatures; they pointed to CMV infection and to a matching HLA type.

Per germline, CDR1 LGHNA and CDR2 YSLEER. Trimming removed 4 bases from V and 4 bases from J, with 10 bases in between. The CDR3 extends over 13 amino acids. Regarding the study as a whole: The response measured ex vivo was dominated by TCR beta clonotypes (HLA-C-restricted and CMV-specific). Cumulative frequency (of public TCR beta family members) identified carriers of CMV plus the relevant HLA.

TCRdb re-called the reads through MiXCR, storing one row per CDR3 protein. Of some 680,000 distinct CDR3 sequences listed, 35% to 45% are singletons. With regard to this clonotype: Its antigen is currently unknown.

Sequences were obtained from PBMCs. The chain couples TRBV4-3 to TRBJ1-2, with D hard to call. The TCR comes from a human donor in good health (CMV status not recorded). Some clones in this sample may be carry-over from other donors' samples. CDR3 DNA sequence: TGCGCCAGCAGCCGCGGCAGCTTCTATGGCTACACCTTC. Translation gives CASSRGSFYGYTF.